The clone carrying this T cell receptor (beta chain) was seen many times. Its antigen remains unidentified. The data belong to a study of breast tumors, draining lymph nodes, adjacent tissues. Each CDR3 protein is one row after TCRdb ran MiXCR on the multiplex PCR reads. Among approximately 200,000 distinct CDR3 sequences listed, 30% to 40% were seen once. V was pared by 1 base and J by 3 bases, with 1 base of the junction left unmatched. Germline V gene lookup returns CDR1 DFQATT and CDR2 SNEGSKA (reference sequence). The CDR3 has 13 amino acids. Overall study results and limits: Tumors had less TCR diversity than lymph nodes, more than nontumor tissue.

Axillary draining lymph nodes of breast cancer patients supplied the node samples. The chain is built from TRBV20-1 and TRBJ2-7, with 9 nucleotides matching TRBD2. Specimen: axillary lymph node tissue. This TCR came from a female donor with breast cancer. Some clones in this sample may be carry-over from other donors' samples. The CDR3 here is CSARVSGSYEQYF. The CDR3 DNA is TGCAGTGCTAGAGTTAGCGGGAGCTACGAGCAGTACTTC.